These 14 T cell receptor beta chains were sequenced from one sample in a study of tumor-infiltrating lymphocytes in primary liver carcinoma. The investigators made TCR beta cDNA from roughly 0.55 ug total RNA, using a constant-region primer. Amplification in three nested multiplex PCR rounds with slightly modified ARM-PCR gave rise to TCR beta libraries. TRBV1-TRBV30 forward primers paired with a C-beta reverse primer drove the first two PCR rounds, about 9 cycles each. TCRdb itself ran the multiplex PCR reads through MiXCR, one entry per CDR3 protein. The repertoire holds 310,000 or so distinct CDR3 sequences, with almost 60% as singletons. The source of the blood RNA was unsorted whole blood, and germline DNA was extracted as well. Input material: peripheral blood. Every receptor here comes from a woman aged 25 to 45 with primary liver carcinoma and hepatitis B virus infection.

About this clonotype: One junction end does not reproduce the germline sequence, and a read error may be involved. The CDR3 DNA reads as TGTGCCAGCAGTTATCAAGGACTAGTGGTAACCTACAATAAGCAGTTCTTC. It yields the protein CASSYQGLVVTYNKQFF. J is TRBJ2-1 and V is TRBV6-2 or TRBV6-3; 7 bases agree with TRBD2. The CDR3 loop spans 17 amino acids. The germline CDR1 and CDR2 sequences are MNHEY and SVGEGT.

For this clonotype: Just one base apart from a much larger clone, this may be a read error. The gene calls are TRBV6-5 and TRBJ2-7; a weak D match, TRBD2 (6 bases). The CDR3 extends over 14 amino acids. The germline V gene has CDR1 MNHEY and CDR2 SVGAGI. The CDR3 region has the DNA TGTACCAGCAGTTACAGGAGGGGATCCTACGAGCAGTACTTC. Residues: CTSSYRRGSYEQYF.

With respect to this clonotype: This may arise from a read error, as a much more abundant clone is one base away. This CDR3 fails to terminate in the conserved phenylalanine or tryptophan, so it likely reflects a read error. The chain combines TRBV12-3 or TRBV12-4 with TRBJ1-2; D remains ambiguous. The CDR3 totals 13 residues. Deletions cut 6 bases from V and 6 bases from J, with 14 bases between. CDR3 sequence reads: CASRLDRHDGYTS. DNA for the CDR3: TGTGCCAGCAGACTTGACCGTCATGATGGCTACACCTCC.

This clonotype was picked up one time. J is TRBJ2-3 and V is TRBV5-1, with D unclear. CDR1 and CDR2 (germline): SGHRS, YFSETQ. The CDR3 contains 13 residues. V lost 7 bases and J 3 bases, leaving 12 bases between the germline ends. CDR3 residues: CASSGLETDTQYF. The CDR3 DNA sequence: TGCGCCAGCTCGGGCCTGGAGACAGATACGCAGTATTTT.

V and J are TRBV6-6 and TRBJ2-1; 7 nucleotides align to TRBD2. This CDR3 contains 16 residues. The V and J ends lost 8 bases and 9 bases, in that order; junction bases with no gene match: 19. CDR1 is MNHNY, CDR2 SVGAGI, per germline (reference sequence). The CDR3, as DNA: TGTGCCAGCGGCCAGGGCTTACTAGCGCCCCATACTGAGCAGTTCTTC. Its protein is CASGQGLLAPHTEQFF.

This clonotype was counted ten times or more. V and J are TRBV6-5 and TRBJ2-1; the D is unclear. Per germline, CDR1 MNHEY and CDR2 SVGAGI. CDR3 length equals 16 residues. Deletions cut 0 bases from V and 0 bases from J, with 9 bases between. CDR3 protein: CASSYSWHSSYNEQFF. In nucleotides, the CDR3 is TGTGCCAGCAGTTACTCGTGGCACAGCTCCTACAATGAGCAGTTCTTC.

V usage is TRBV12-3 or TRBV12-4 and J usage is TRBJ2-2; D not certain. The V end was cut by 2 bases, the J end by 0 bases, with 10 bases between. The CDR3 extends over 16 amino acids. The DNA for the CDR3 is TGTGCCAGCAGTTTAACCAGGACCTCGAACACCGGGGAGCTGTTTTTT. Its translation: CASSLTRTSNTGELFF.

This chain uses TRBV7-9 with TRBJ1-3; D remains unclear. The CDR3 loop spans 16 amino acids. The germline V and J ends were trimmed by 5 bases and 2 bases, with 16 bases remaining between them. Germline CDR1 reads SEHNR; CDR2 reads FQNEAQ (reference sequence). CDR3 in amino acids: CASSPLRESAGNTIYF. The CDR3 DNA reads TGTGCCAGCAGCCCCCTAAGAGAAAGCGCTGGAAACACCATATATTTT.

With respect to this clonotype: Just one base apart from a much larger clone, this may be a read error. The J gene is TRBJ2-7, the V gene TRBV4-2, with D possibly being TRBD2 (5 bases). The V and J ends lost 2 bases and 4 bases respectively, with 12 bases between them. The CDR3 has 14 amino acids. CDR1 is LGHNA and CDR2 is YNFKEQ in the germline V gene. The CDR3 DNA follows: TGTGCCAGCAGCCAATATGGGAGTGGGTACGAGCAGTACTTC. This translates into CASSQYGSGYEQYF.

As regards this clonotype: The junction departs from germline at one end; a sequencing error may be responsible. This chain connects TRBV29-1 to TRBJ2-3; D might be TRBD2 (6 bases). Germline CDR1 and CDR2: SQVTM and ANQGSEA. This CDR3 is built from 13 residues. CDR3 sequence reads: CSVVGGYTDTQYF. CDR3 DNA sequence: TGTAGCGTTGTAGGAGGGTACACAGATACACAGTATTTT.

This clonotype was found a few times. The V gene is TRBV4-3, the J gene TRBJ2-2; 8 bases agree with TRBD1. CDR1 and CDR2 from the germline V gene are LGHNA and YSLEER. The CDR3 is 19 amino acids. V shed 0 bases, J shed 1 base, and the junction held 10 bases outside the gene matches. CDR3 coding DNA: TGCGCCAGCAGCCAAGACGGGACAGGTATAGGGCGGAACACCGGGGAGCTGTTTTTT. Amino acid sequence: CASSQDGTGIGRNTGELFF.

Note on this clonotype: A much larger clone lies a single base off, so this may be a read error. V is TRBV12-3 or TRBV12-4 and J is TRBJ2-3; TRBD2 matches 12 bases. The CDR3 has 15 amino acids. V gave up 5 bases and J gave up 8 bases; unmatched junction bases: 8. CDR3 sequence: CASSKASGRAPTQYF. The CDR3 DNA follows: TGTGCCAGCAGTAAGGCTAGCGGGAGGGCCCCTACGCAGTATTTT.

The V gene is TRBV28, the J gene TRBJ1-2; 10 bases are shared with TRBD1. The germline CDR1 and CDR2 sequences are MDHEN and SYDVKM. The V segment lost 5 bases and the J segment 8 bases; nucleotides outside the gene matches: 8. CDR3 size: 14 residues. The CDR3 sequence is CASSRAGTGVGYTF. CDR3 bases: TGTGCCAGCAGTCGTGCCGGGACAGGGGTCGGCTACACCTTC.

This clonotype was seen a handful of times. This CDR3 is CSSQPSGSAGYTF. CDR3 sequence (DNA): TGCAGCTCACAGCCTTCAGGGTCGGCTGGCTACACCTTC. V and J are TRBV29-1 and TRBJ1-2, with D maybe TRBD1 (5 bases). The V gene lost 8 bases and the J gene lost 7 bases, with 20 bases spanning the gap. CDR3 length: 13 residues. Germline CDR1 is SQVTM and CDR2 is ANQGSEA.